The rows below give T cell receptor beta chains drawn from one sample of a study of CD8+CD57+ T cells in acquired aplastic anemia. TCRdb reanalysed the reads using MiXCR and keeps one entry per CDR3 protein. The sample has 200,000 to 300,000 distinct CDR3 sequences; 82% are singletons. The material sequenced was sorted CD4+, CD8+, or CD8+CD57+ T cells (not recorded which) from PBMCs. These receptors all stem from a human donor with aplastic anemia. Both conserved end residues are trimmed from each CDR3. Fields, in order: J gene, V gene, CDR3 protein.

j_call: TRBJ2-3
v_call: TRBV5-4
cdr3_aa: ASSVERGPDTQY

j_call: TRBJ2-7
v_call: TRBV2
cdr3_aa: ASSEDRYEQY

j_call: TRBJ2-5
v_call: TRBV29-1
cdr3_aa: SVRQGAQETQY

j_call: TRBJ1-2
v_call: TRBV9
cdr3_aa: ASSLRWGADYGYT

j_call: TRBJ2-4
v_call: TRBV7-8
cdr3_aa: ASGGAGSLQT

j_call: TRBJ1-6
v_call: TRBV7-8
cdr3_aa: ASSLEGGLSTQY

j_call: TRBJ2-3
v_call: TRBV7-3
cdr3_aa: ASSSAGAPDTHH

j_call: TRBJ2-1
v_call: TRBV7-9
cdr3_aa: ASSIGPMTSGEAQF

j_call: TRBJ2-6
v_call: TRBV7-6
cdr3_aa: ASSSDPTDTQYFLT

j_call: TRBJ2-7
v_call: TRBV7-8
cdr3_aa: ASSRDPSGYEQY

j_call: TRBJ2-5
v_call: TRBV7-9
cdr3_aa: ASSLVPGALFFQY

j_call: TRBJ2-1
v_call: TRBV2
cdr3_aa: ASRGTSGGYNEQF

j_call: TRBJ2-6
v_call: TRBV12-3/TRBV12-4
cdr3_aa: ASRRWNSGANVLT

j_call: TRBJ2-7
v_call: TRBV11-3
cdr3_aa: ASSLELTVSYEQY

j_call: TRBJ2-5
v_call: TRBV9
cdr3_aa: ASSVYHGSKDTQY

j_call: TRBJ2-1
v_call: TRBV11-2
cdr3_aa: ASSLDLTSVIAVAGALGEQF

j_call: TRBJ1-2
v_call: TRBV24-1
cdr3_aa: ATSDGQADYGYT

j_call: TRBJ2-7
v_call: TRBV9
cdr3_aa: ASGSAGNIQYFC

j_call: TRBJ1-6
v_call: TRBV15
cdr3_aa: ATSLSGYNSPLH

j_call: NA
v_call: TRBV9
cdr3_aa: ASSGDGIHEYT

j_call: TRBJ2-7
v_call: TRBV7-3
cdr3_aa: ASSLGQGPSYEQY

j_call: TRBJ2-3
v_call: TRBV7-3
cdr3_aa: ASSRGATDTQH

j_call: NA
v_call: TRBV2
cdr3_aa: ASRIAGKSTQPQH

j_call: TRBJ2-3
v_call: TRBV19
cdr3_aa: ASSIASGPYKQY